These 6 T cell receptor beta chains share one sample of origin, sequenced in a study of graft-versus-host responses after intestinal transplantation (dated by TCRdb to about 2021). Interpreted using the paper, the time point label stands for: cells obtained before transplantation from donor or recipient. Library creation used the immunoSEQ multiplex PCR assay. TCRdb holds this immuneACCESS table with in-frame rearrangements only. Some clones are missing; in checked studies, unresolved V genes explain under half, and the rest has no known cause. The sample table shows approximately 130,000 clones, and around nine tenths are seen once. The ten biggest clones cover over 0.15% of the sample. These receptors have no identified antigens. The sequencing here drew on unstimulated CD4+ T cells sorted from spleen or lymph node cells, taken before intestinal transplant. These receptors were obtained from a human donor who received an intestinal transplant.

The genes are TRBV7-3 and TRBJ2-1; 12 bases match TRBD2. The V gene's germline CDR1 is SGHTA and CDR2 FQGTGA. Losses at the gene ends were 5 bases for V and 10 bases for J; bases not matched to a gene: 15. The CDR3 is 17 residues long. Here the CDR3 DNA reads TGTGCCAGCAGCCCGCTAGCCCTCACTAGCGGGGGGACCGAGCAGTTCTTC. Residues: CASSPLALTSGGTEQFF. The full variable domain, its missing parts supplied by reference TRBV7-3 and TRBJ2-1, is GAGVSQTPSNKVTEKGKYVELRCDPISGHTALYWYRQSLGQGPEFLIYFQGTGAADDSGLPNDRFFAVRPEGSVSTLKIQRTERGDSAVYLCASSPLALTSGGTEQFFGPGTRLTVL.

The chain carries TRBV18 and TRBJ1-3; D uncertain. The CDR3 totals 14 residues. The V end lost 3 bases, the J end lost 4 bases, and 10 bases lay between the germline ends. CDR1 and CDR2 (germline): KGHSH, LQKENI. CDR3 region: CASSPGVGGNTIYF. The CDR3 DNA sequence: TGTGCCAGCTCACCGGGTGTCGGGGGAAACACCATATATTTT.

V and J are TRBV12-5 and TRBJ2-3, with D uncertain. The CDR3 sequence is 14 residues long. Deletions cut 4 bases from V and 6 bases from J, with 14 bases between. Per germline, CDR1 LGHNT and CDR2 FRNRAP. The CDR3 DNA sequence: TGTGCTAGTGGTTCCGGATATAAGTTGGATACGCAGTATTTT. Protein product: CASGSGYKLDTQYF.

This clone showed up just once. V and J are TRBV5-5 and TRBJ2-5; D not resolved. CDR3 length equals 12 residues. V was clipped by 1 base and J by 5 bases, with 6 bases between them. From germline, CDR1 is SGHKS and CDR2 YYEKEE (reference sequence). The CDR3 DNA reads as TGTGCCAGCAGCTTGTTTAGGGAGACCCAGTACTTC. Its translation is CASSLFRETQYF.

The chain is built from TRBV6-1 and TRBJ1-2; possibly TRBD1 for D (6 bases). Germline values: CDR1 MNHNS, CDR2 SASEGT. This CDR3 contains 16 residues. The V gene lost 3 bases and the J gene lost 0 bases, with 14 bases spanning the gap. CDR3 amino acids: CASSDYRGTTNYGYTF. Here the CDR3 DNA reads TGTGCCAGCAGTGACTACCGTGGGACAACTAACTATGGCTACACCTTC.

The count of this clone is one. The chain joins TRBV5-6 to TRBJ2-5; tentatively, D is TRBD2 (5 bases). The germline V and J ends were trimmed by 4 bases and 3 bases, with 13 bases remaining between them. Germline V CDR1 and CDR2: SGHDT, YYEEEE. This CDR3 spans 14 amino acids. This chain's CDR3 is CASSPLTRKETQYF. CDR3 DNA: TGTGCCAGCAGCCCACTAACTAGAAAAGAGACCCAGTACTTC.